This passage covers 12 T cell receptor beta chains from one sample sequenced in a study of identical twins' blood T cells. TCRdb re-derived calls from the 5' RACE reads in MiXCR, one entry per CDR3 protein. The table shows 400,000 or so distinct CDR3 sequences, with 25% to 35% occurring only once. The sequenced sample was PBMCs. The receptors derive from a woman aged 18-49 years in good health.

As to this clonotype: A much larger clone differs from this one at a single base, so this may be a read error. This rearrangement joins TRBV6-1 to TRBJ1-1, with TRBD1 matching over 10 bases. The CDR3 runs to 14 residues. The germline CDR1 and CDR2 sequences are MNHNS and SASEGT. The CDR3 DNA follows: TGTGCCAGCCGGGACAGGGGAATGAACACTGAAGCTTTATTT. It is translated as CASRDRGMNTEALF.

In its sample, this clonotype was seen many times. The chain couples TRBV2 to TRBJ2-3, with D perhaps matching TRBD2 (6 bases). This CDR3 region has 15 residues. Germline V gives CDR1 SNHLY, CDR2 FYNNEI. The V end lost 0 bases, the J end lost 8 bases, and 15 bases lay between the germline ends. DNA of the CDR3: TGTGCCAGCAGTGAAGCTAGCGGTGGCACTGGTACGCAGTATTTT. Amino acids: CASSEASGGTGTQYF.

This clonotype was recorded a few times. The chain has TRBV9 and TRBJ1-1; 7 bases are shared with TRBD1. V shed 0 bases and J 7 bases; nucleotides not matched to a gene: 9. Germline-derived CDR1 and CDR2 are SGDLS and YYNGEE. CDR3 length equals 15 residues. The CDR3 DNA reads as TGTGCCAGCAGCGTAGATCCAGGGGGAGGGATTGAAGCTTTCTTT. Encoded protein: CASSVDPGGGIEAFF.

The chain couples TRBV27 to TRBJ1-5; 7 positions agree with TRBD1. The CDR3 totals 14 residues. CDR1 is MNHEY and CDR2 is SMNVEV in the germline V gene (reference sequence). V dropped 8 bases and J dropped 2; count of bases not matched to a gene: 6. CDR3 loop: CASALGTGNQPQHF. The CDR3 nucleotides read TGTGCCAGCGCCCTGGGGACAGGCAATCAGCCCCAGCATTTT.

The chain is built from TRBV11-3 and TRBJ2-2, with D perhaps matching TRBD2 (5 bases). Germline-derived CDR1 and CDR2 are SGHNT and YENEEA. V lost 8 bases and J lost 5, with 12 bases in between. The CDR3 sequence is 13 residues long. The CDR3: CASEPGGTGELFF. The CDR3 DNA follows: TGTGCCAGCGAGCCAGGAGGAACCGGGGAGCTGTTTTTT.

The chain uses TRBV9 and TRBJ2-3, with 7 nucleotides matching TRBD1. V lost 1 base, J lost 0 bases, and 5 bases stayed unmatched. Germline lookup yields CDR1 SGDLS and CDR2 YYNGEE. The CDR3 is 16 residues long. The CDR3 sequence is CASSVQGVTSTDTQYF. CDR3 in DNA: TGTGCCAGCAGCGTACAGGGGGTAACTAGCACAGATACGCAGTATTTT.

The CDR3 reads CSARREKLFF. Written as DNA, the CDR3 is TGCAGTGCTAGGCGTGAAAAACTGTTTTTT. The rearrangement uses TRBV20-1 and TRBJ1-4; D uncertain. Trimming removed 3 bases from V and 7 bases from J, with 3 bases in between. Germline V gene data show CDR1 as DFQATT and CDR2 as SNEGSKA (reference sequence). CDR3 length: 10 amino acids.

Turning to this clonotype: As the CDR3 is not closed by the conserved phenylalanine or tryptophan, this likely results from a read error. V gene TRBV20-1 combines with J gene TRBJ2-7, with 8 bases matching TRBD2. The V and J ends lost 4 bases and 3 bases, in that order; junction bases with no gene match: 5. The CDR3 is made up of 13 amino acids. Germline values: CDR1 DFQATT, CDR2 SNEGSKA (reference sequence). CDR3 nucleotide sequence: TGCAGTGCTATGCCGGGACTAGGCTACGAGCAGTACCTC. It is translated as CSAMPGLGYEQYL.

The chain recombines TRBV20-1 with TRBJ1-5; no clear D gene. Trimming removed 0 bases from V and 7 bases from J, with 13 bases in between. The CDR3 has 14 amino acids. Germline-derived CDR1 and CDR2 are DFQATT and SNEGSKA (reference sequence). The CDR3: CSARDHAGGQPQHF. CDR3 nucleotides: TGCAGTGCTAGAGATCATGCAGGAGGGCAGCCCCAGCATTTT.

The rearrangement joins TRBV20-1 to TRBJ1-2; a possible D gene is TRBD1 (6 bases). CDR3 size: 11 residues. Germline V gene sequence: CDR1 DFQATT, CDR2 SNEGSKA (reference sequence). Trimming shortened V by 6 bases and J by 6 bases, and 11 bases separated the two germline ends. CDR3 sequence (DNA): TGCAGTGCCAGGGGTGAGGATGGCTACACCTTC. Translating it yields CSARGEDGYTF.

Here the CDR3 reads CASSWAGGGLNEQFF. The DNA for the CDR3 is TGTGCCAGCAGCTGGGCGGGCGGGGGCCTCAATGAGCAGTTCTTC. The V and J genes are TRBV5-6 and TRBJ2-1, with D perhaps TRBD2 (7 bases). V was cut by 3 bases and J by 6 bases, with 16 bases left in between. This CDR3 is 15 amino acids long. The germline CDR1 and CDR2 sequences are SGHDT and YYEEEE.

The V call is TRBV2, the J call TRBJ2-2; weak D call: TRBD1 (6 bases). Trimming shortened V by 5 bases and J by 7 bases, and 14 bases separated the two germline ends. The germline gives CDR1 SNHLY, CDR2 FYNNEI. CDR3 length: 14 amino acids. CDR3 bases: TGTGCCAGCAGTAAAATACAGGGCGACGGGGAGCTGTTTTTT. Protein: CASSKIQGDGELFF.